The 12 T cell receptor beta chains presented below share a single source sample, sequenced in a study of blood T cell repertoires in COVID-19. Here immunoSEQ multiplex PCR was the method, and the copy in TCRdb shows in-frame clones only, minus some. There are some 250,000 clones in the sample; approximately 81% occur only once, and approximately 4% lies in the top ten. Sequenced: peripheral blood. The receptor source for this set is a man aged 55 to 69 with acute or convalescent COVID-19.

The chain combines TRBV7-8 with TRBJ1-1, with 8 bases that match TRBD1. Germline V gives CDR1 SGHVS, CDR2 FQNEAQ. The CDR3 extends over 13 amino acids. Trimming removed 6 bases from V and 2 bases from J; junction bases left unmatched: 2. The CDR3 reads CASSQGANTEAFF. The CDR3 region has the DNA TGTGCCAGCAGTCAGGGGGCTAACACTGAAGCTTTCTTT.

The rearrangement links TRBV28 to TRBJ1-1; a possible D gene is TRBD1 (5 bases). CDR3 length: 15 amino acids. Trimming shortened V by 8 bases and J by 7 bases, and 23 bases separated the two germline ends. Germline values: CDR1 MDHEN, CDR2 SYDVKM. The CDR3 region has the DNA TGTGCCAGCGACTCGGCGGGGCAGGTGGTAGTTGAAGCTTTCTTT. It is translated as CASDSAGQVVVEAFF.

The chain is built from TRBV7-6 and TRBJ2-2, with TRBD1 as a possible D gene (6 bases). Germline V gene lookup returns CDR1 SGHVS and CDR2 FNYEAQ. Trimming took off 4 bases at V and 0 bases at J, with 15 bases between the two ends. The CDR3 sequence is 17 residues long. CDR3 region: CASSSQPGHSNTGELFF. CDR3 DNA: TGTGCCAGCAGCTCGCAACCGGGACACTCGAACACCGGGGAGCTGTTTTTT.

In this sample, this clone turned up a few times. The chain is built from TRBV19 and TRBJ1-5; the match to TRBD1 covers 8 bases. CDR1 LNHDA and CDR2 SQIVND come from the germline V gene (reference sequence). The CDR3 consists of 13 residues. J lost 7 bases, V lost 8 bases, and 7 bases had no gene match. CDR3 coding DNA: TGTGCCAGTGCGTTGGGGACAGGACAGCCCCAGCATTTT. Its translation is CASALGTGQPQHF.

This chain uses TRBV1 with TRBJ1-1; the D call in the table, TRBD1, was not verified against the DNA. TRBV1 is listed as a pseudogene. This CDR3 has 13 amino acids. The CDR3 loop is CTSSQDYRQVGFF. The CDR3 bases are TGCACCAGCAGCCAAGATTACCGGCAGGTTGGATTCTTT.

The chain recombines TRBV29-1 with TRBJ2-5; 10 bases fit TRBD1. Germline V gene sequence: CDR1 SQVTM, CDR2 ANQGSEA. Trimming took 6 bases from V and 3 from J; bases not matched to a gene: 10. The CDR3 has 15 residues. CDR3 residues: CSVPESGTGEETQYF. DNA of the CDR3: TGCAGCGTACCCGAAAGCGGGACAGGGGAAGAGACCCAGTACTTC.

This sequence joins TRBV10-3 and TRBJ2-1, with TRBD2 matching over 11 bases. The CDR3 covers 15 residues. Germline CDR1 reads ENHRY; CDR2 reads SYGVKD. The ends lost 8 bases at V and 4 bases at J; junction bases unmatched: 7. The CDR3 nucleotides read TGTGCCATCGGGGTAGCGGGAGGGTCATACAATGAGCAGTTCTTC. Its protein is CAIGVAGGSYNEQFF.

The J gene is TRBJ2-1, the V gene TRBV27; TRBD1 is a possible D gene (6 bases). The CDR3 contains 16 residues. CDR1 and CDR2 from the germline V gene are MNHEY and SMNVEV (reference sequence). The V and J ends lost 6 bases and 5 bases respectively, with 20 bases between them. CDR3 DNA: TGTGCCAGCAGCCCTCTGAGGGGGACCGGTGACAATGAGCAGTTCTTC. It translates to CASSPLRGTGDNEQFF.

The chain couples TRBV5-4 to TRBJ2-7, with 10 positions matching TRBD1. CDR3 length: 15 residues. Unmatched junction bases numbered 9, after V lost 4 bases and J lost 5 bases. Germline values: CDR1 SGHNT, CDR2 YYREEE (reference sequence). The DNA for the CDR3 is TGTGCCAGCAGCCTGACTGGGACAGGGGATAACGAGCAGTACTTC. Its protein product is CASSLTGTGDNEQYF. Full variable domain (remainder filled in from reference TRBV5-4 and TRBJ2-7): ETGVTQSPTHLIKTRGQQVTLRCSSQSGHNTVSWYQQALGQGPQFIFQYYREEENGRGNFPPRFSGLQFPNYSSELNVNALELDDSALYLCASSLTGTGDNEQYFGPGTRLTVT.

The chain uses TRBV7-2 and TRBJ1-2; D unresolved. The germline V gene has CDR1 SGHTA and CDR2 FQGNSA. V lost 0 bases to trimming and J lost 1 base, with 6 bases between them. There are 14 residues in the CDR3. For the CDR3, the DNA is TGTGCCAGCAGCTTAGCGACAAGTAACTATGGCTACACCTTC. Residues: CASSLATSNYGYTF.

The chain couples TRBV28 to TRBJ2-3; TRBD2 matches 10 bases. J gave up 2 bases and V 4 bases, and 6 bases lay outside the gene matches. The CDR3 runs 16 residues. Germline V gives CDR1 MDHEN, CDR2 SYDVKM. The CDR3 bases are TGTGCCAGCAGTTCACAAGCGGGAGGGTACACAGATACGCAGTATTTT. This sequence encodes CASSSQAGGYTDTQYF.

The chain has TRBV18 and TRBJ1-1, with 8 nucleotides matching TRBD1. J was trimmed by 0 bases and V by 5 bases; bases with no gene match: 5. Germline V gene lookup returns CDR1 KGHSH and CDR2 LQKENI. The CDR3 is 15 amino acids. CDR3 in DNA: TGTGCCAGCTCATCCCGACAGGGGATGAACACTGAAGCTTTCTTT. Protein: CASSSRQGMNTEAFF.